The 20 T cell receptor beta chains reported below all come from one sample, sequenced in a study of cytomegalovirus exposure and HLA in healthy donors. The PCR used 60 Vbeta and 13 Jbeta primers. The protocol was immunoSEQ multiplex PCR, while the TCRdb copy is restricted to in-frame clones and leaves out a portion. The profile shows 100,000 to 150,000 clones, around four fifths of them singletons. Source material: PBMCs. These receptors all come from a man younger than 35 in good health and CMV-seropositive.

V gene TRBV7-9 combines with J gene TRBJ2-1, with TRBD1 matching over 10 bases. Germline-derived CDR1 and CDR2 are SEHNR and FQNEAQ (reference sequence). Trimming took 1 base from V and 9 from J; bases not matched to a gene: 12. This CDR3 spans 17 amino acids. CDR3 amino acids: CASSLVSWDRGKAEQFF. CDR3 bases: TGTGCCAGCAGCTTAGTAAGTTGGGACAGGGGAAAGGCTGAGCAGTTCTTC.

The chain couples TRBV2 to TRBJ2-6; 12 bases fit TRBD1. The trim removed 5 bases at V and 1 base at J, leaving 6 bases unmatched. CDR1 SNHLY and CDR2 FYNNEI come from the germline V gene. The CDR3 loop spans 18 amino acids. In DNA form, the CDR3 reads TGTGCCAGCAGTACCCCGGGACAGGGGGCTTCTGGGGCCAACGTCCTGACTTTC. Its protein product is CASSTPGQGASGANVLTF.

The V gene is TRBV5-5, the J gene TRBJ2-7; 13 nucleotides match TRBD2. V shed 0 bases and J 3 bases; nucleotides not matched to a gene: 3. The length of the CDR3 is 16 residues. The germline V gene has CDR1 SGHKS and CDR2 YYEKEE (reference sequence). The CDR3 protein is CASSLAGTSGVYEQYF. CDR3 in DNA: TGTGCCAGCAGCTTGGCCGGGACTAGCGGGGTCTACGAGCAGTACTTC.

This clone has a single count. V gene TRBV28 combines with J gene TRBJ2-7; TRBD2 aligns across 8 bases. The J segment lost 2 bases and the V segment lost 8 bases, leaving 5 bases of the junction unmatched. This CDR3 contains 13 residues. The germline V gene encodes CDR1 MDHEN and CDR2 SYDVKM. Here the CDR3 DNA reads TGTGCCAGCGGCTTAGCGGGGCCCTACGAGCAGTACTTC. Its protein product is CASGLAGPYEQYF.

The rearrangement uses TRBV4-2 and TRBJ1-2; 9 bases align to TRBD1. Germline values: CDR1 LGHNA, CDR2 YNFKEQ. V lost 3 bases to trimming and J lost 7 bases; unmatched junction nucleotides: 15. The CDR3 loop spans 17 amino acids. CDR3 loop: CASSHPQGGQGALGYTF. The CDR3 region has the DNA TGTGCCAGCAGCCATCCCCAGGGGGGACAGGGCGCCCTTGGCTACACCTTC.

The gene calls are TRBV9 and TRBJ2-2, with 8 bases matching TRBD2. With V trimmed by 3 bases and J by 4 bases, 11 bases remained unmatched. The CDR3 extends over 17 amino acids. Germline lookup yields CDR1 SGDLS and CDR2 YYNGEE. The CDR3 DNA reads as TGTGCCAGCAGCGCTTGGGGAACTAGCGGTAGCACCGGGGAGCTGTTTTTT. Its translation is CASSAWGTSGSTGELFF.

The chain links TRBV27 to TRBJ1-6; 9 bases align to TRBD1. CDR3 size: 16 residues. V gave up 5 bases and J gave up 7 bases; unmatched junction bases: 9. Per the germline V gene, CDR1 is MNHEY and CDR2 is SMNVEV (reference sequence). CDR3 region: CASSLSTGTGNSPLHF. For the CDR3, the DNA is TGTGCCAGCAGTCTTTCAACCGGGACAGGGAATTCACCCCTCCACTTT.

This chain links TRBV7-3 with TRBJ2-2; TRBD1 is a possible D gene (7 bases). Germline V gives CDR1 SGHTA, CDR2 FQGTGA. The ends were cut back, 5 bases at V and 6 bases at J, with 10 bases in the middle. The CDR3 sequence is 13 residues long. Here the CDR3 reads CASSQGGSGELFF. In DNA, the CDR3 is TGTGCCAGCAGCCAGGGGGGTTCCGGGGAGCTGTTTTTT.

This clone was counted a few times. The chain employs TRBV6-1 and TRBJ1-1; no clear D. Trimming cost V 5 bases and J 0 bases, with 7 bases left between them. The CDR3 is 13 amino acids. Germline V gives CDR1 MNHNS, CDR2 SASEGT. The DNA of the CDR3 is TGTGCCAGCAGTTCAAAAATGAACACTGAAGCTTTCTTT. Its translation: CASSSKMNTEAFF.

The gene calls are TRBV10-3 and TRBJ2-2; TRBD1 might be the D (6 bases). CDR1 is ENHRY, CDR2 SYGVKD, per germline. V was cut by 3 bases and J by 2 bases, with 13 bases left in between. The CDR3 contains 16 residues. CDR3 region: CAISESGTLNTGELFF. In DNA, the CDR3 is TGTGCCATCAGTGAATCCGGGACACTTAACACCGGGGAGCTGTTTTTT.

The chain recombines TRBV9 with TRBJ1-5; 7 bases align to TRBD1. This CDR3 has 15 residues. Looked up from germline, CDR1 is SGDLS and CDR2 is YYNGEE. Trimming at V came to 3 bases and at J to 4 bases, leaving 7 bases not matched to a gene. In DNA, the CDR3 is TGTGCCAGCAGCGACTCCGGGACAGAAAATCAGCCCCAGCATTTT. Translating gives CASSDSGTENQPQHF. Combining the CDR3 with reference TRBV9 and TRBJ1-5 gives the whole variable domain DSGVTQTPKHLITATGQRVTLRCSPRSGDLSVYWYQQSLDQGLQFLIQYYNGEERAKGNILERFSAQQFPDLHSELNLSSLELGDSALYFCASSDSGTENQPQHFGDGTRLSIL.

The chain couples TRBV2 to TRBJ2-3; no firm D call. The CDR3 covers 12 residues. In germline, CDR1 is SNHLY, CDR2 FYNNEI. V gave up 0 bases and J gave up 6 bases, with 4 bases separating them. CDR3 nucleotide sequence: TGTGCCAGCAGTGAAGCGGCCGATACGCAGTATTTT. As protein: CASSEAADTQYF.

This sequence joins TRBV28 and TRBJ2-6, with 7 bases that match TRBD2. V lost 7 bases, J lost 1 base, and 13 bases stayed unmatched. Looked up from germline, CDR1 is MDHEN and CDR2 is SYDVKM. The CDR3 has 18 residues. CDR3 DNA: TGTGCCAGCACTCCCCTTGGGGGGGGATATTCTGGGGCCAACGTCCTGACTTTC. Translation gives CASTPLGGGYSGANVLTF.

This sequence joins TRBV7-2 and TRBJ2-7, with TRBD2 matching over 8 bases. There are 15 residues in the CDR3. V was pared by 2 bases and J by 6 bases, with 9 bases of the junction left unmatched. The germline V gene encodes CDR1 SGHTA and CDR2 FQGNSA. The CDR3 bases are TGTGCCAGCAGCTTAACAACGGGGGGGTATTTCGAGCAGTACTTC. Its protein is CASSLTTGGYFEQYF.

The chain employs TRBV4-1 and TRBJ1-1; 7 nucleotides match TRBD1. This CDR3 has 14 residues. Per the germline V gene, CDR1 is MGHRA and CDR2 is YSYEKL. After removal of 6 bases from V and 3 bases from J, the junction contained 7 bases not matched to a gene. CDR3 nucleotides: TGCGCCAGCAGAAACAGGGGAGGCGACACTGAAGCTTTCTTT. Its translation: CASRNRGGDTEAFF.

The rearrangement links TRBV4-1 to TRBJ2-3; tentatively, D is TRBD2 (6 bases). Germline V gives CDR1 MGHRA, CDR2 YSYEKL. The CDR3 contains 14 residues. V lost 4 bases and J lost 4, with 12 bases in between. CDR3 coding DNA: TGCGCCAGCAGCCCAATGTGGGGGGCAGATACGCAGTATTTT. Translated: CASSPMWGADTQYF.

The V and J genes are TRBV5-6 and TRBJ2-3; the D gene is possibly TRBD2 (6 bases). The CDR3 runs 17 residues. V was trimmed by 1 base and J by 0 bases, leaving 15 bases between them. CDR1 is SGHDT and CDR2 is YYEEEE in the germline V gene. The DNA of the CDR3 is TGTGCCAGCAGCTTGCCAACCGGGACTCCTAGCACAGATACGCAGTATTTT. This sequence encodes CASSLPTGTPSTDTQYF.

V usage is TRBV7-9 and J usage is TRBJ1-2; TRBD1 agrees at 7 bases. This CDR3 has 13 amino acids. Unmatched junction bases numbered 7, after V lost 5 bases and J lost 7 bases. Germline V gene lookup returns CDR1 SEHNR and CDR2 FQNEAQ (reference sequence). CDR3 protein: CASSNRQGFGYTF. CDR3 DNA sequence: TGTGCCAGCAGCAACCGACAGGGCTTTGGCTACACCTTC.

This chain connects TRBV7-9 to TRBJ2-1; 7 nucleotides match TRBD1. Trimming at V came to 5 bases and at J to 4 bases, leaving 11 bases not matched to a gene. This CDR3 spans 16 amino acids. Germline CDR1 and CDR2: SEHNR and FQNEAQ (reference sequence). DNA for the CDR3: TGTGCCAGCAGCCCTAAGGATGGGACAGCTTACAATGAGCAGTTCTTC. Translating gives CASSPKDGTAYNEQFF.

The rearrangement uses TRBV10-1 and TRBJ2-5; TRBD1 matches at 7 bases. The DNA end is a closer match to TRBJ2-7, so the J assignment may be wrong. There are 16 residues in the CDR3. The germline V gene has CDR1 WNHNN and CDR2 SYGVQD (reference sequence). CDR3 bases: TGCGCCAGCAGTGAGGGAAGACAGGGAGTTCTCTACGAGCAGTACTTC. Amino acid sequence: CASSEGRQGVLYEQYF.